Below, 14 T cell receptor beta chains from the same sample are listed, as sequenced in a study of blood T cell repertoires in COVID-19. Clones were read by immunoSEQ multiplex PCR, and TCRdb kept only the in-frame ones, dropping some. Of more than 300,000 clones in the sample, 86% were seen once. Sample: PBMCs or T cells enriched from blood (not recorded which). These receptors were collected from a man under 40 who had recovered from COVID-19.

The V gene is TRBV19, the J gene TRBJ2-1, with 12 bases lining up with TRBD1. Germline-derived CDR1 and CDR2 are LNHDA and SQIVND (reference sequence). With V trimmed by 4 bases and J by 7 bases, 8 bases remained unmatched. This CDR3 spans 16 amino acids. For the CDR3, the DNA is TGTGCCAGTAGTAGGGGTGGGACAGGGGGCTTGAATGAGCAGTTCTTC. Protein sequence: CASSRGGTGGLNEQFF.

CDR3 sequence (DNA): TGTGCCAGCAGCATGACGAGGTTTGAGACAGATACGCAGTATTTT. Protein product: CASSMTRFETDTQYF. This sequence joins TRBV11-2 and TRBJ2-3; D remains ambiguous. This CDR3 is built from 15 residues. CDR1 is SGHAT, CDR2 FQNNGV, per germline. V shed 5 bases and J shed 3 bases, with 15 bases lying between them.

The chain carries TRBV4-1 and TRBJ1-2, with D hard to call. This CDR3 spans 16 amino acids. Germline lookup yields CDR1 MGHRA and CDR2 YSYEKL. V dropped 0 bases and J dropped 5 bases, with 16 bases sitting between them. The CDR3 bases are TGCGCCAGCAGCCAAGAGAGTGCGGGTTTTGGGTATGGCTACACCTTC. Translating gives CASSQESAGFGYGYTF.

The table lists this clone with a count of one. CDR3 DNA sequence: TGTGCCAGCAGTTATAGGGACTATTTGATGACTGAGCAGTTCTTC. It specifies CASSYRDYLMTEQFF. V and J are TRBV14 and TRBJ2-1, with 7 positions matching TRBD2. Germline lookup yields CDR1 SGHDN and CDR2 FVKESK. V was clipped by 6 bases and J by 9 bases; unmatched bases: 14. The CDR3 is made up of 15 amino acids.

The sample holds one count of this clone. CDR3 in DNA: TGTGCCACCAGTGACCCTAGCCGGGACCTGGGGGGTAAGCAGTACTTC. It specifies CATSDPSRDLGGKQYF. The chain employs TRBV24-1 and TRBJ2-7; D may be TRBD2 (6 bases). CDR3 length equals 16 residues. Germline CDR1 and CDR2: KGHDR and SFDVKD. V was trimmed by 4 bases and J by 8 bases, leaving 23 bases between them.

The chain is built from TRBV28 and TRBJ2-7; 9 nucleotides agree with TRBD2. The germline V gene encodes CDR1 MDHEN and CDR2 SYDVKM. Trimming cost V 4 bases and J 4 bases; bases outside gene matches: 17. This CDR3 is built from 18 residues. CDR3 amino acids: CASSSSGHRTSVVYEQYF. DNA for the CDR3: TGTGCCAGCAGTTCTTCCGGCCACAGGACTAGCGTGGTGTACGAGCAGTACTTC.

This clone was seen a few times. This chain connects TRBV9 to TRBJ2-7, with TRBD1 identical over 10 bases. J gave up 5 bases and V 7 bases, and 3 bases lay outside the gene matches. CDR1 and CDR2 (germline): SGDLS, YYNGEE. CDR3 size: 12 residues. The CDR3 DNA reads as TGTGCCAGCGACAGGGGGCACGACGAGCAGTACTTC. Protein product: CASDRGHDEQYF.

J is TRBJ2-2 and V is TRBV5-1, with 10 bases that match TRBD1. Germline values: CDR1 SGHRS, CDR2 YFSETQ. J lost 7 bases, V lost 3 bases, and 6 bases had no gene match. The CDR3 covers 15 residues. CDR3 in DNA: TGCGCCAGCAGCTACAGGACAGGGGGAAACGGGGAGCTGTTTTTT. Translated, it gives CASSYRTGGNGELFF.

DNA for the CDR3: TGTGCCAGCAGCTTAGCGTTGGCAGGGGAAGCTGAAGCTTTCTTT. Protein sequence: CASSLALAGEAEAFF. The gene calls are TRBV7-9 and TRBJ1-1, with D possibly TRBD1 on 6 matching bases. V gave up 0 bases and J gave up 6 bases, with 14 bases separating them. The CDR3 runs 15 residues. The germline CDR1 and CDR2 sequences are SEHNR and FQNEAQ (reference sequence).

The chain uses TRBV24-1 and TRBJ2-6; 13 nucleotides match TRBD2. Germline CDR1 KGHDR, CDR2 SFDVKD. V gave up 1 base and J gave up 1 base; unmatched junction bases: 12. The CDR3 extends over 22 amino acids. The CDR3 is CATSDLGGSGLAGQSGANVLTF. CDR3 DNA: TGTGCCACCAGTGATTTAGGGGGATCGGGACTAGCGGGACAATCTGGGGCCAACGTCCTGACTTTC.

CDR3 nucleotides: TGTGCCAGCAGCCCCCGGACTAGCGGTGCCTACGAGCAGTACTTC. As protein: CASSPRTSGAYEQYF. V usage is TRBV21-1 and J usage is TRBJ2-7; TRBD2, the D gene given by the table, was not confirmed from the DNA. TRBV21-1 is a recognized pseudogene. The CDR3 is 15 residues long.

The gene calls are TRBV13 and TRBJ2-3, with D perhaps TRBD2 (6 bases). The CDR3 runs 15 residues. Trimming left V 5 bases short and J 2 bases short, with 14 bases between. The germline CDR1 and CDR2 sequences are PRHDT and FYEKMQ (reference sequence). The CDR3 sequence is CASSPEGTYTDTQYF. The CDR3 DNA is TGTGCCAGCAGCCCCGAGGGGACTTACACAGATACGCAGTATTTT.

The chain carries TRBV5-1 and TRBJ2-2; the match to TRBD1 covers 8 bases. This CDR3 comprises 15 residues. V lost 4 bases and J lost 1; bases outside the gene matches: 3. From germline, CDR1 is SGHRS and CDR2 YFSETQ. The DNA for the CDR3 is TGCGCCAGCAGCCCTACAGGGGGGAACACCGGGGAGCTGTTTTTT. Protein product: CASSPTGGNTGELFF.

This clone was seen a single time. V and J are TRBV7-9 and TRBJ1-2; D remains unclear. V was pared by 2 bases and J by 4 bases, with 8 bases between. There are 13 residues in the CDR3. Per the germline V gene, CDR1 is SEHNR and CDR2 is FQNEAQ (reference sequence). CDR3 residues: CASSLITGYGYTF. The CDR3 coding sequence is TGTGCCAGCAGCTTAATCACCGGCTATGGCTACACCTTC.